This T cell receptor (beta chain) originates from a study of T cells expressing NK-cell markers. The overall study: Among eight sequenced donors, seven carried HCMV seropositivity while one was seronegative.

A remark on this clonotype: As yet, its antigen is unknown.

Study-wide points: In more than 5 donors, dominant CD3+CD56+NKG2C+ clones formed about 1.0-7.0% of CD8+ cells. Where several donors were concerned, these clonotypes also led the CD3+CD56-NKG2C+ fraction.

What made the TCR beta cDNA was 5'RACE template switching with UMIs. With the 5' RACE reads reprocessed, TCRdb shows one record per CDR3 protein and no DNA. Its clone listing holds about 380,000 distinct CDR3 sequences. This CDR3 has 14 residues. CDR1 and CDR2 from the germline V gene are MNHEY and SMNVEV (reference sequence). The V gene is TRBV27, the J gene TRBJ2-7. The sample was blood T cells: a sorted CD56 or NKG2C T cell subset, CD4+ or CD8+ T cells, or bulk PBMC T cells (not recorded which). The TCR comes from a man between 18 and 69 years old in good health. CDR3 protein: CASSYRQNLYEQYF.